The 22 T cell receptor beta chains reported below all come from one sample, sequenced in a study of T cell repertoires in cytomegalovirus infection. Each CDR3 protein is one row after TCRdb ran MiXCR on the reads. This sample yields 270,000 or so distinct CDR3 sequences, of which about 18% are seen a single time; around 47% belongs to the top ten. Input material: CD8+ T cells from PBMCs. The receptors come from a human donor in good health (CMV status not recorded). Some clones in this sample may be carry-over from other donors' samples.

J is TRBJ1-4 and V is TRBV6-6; D uncertain. There are 14 residues in the CDR3. Per the germline V gene, CDR1 is MNHNY and CDR2 is SVGAGI (reference sequence). Deletions cut 2 bases from V and 7 bases from J, with 11 bases between. CDR3 region: CASSYTARGEKLFF. As DNA, the CDR3 is TGTGCCAGCAGTTACACAGCCCGGGGTGAAAAACTGTTTTTT.

This clonotype was found many times. V gene TRBV7-2 combines with J gene TRBJ2-3, with D tentatively TRBD1 or TRBD2 (5 bases each). The CDR3 spans 16 residues. CDR1 is SGHTA, CDR2 FQGNSA, per germline. Trimming took 3 bases from V and 2 from J, leaving 15 bases between them. The CDR3 DNA is TGTGCCAGCAGCTTTATCCCAGGGAGCTACACAGATACGCAGTATTTT. This translates into CASSFIPGSYTDTQYF.

In this sample, this clonotype turned up a few times. The V call is TRBV5-5, the J call TRBJ2-5; D call uncertain. This CDR3 has 14 residues. V dropped 0 bases and J dropped 5 bases, with 11 bases sitting between them. Germline V lookup: CDR1 SGHKS, CDR2 YYEKEE (reference sequence). The CDR3 DNA sequence: TGTGCCAGCAGCTTGGTGGCTAGTACGGAGACCCAGTACTTC. Protein product: CASSLVASTETQYF.

This clonotype was observed a few times. V usage is TRBV13 and J usage is TRBJ1-5; D is perhaps TRBD1 (5 bases). Per germline, CDR1 PRHDT and CDR2 FYEKMQ (reference sequence). The CDR3 totals 12 residues. The V end was cut by 5 bases, the J end by 7 bases, with 9 bases between. CDR3 protein: CASSLGTQPQHF. Here the CDR3 DNA reads TGTGCCAGCAGCCTGGGGACCCAGCCCCAGCATTTT.

The chain recombines TRBV4-1 with TRBJ2-3; D remains unclear. V shed 1 base and J shed 1 base, with 9 bases lying between them. Germline loops: CDR1 MGHRA, CDR2 YSYEKL. The CDR3 is 15 amino acids. The CDR3 is CASSQVDTGTDTQYF. The CDR3, as DNA: TGCGCCAGCAGCCAAGTTGATACTGGCACAGATACGCAGTATTTT.

This clonotype was detected ten times or more. This chain connects TRBV27 to TRBJ1-5; D uncertain. Germline assignment: CDR1 MNHEY and CDR2 SMNVEV (reference sequence). V was trimmed by 5 bases and J by 8 bases, leaving 13 bases between them. The CDR3 extends over 13 amino acids. The CDR3 reads CASSSGVGKPQHF. The CDR3, as DNA: TGTGCCAGCAGTAGCGGGGTCGGTAAGCCCCAGCATTTT.

The chain carries TRBV29-1 and TRBJ2-1; possible D gene TRBD1, 6 bases. Trimming took off 4 bases at V and 0 bases at J, with 10 bases between the two ends. Germline V lookup: CDR1 SQVTM, CDR2 ANQGSEA. The CDR3 has 14 residues. CDR3 amino acids: CSVVPQGSYNEQFF. CDR3 nucleotide sequence: TGCAGCGTTGTTCCACAGGGCTCCTACAATGAGCAGTTCTTC.

There are a few counts of this clonotype. The chain recombines TRBV11-3 with TRBJ2-7; tentatively, D is TRBD1 (5 bases). Trimming shortened V by 1 base and J by 7 bases, and 8 bases separated the two germline ends. This CDR3 contains 12 residues. Per the germline V gene, CDR1 is SGHNT and CDR2 is YENEEA. CDR3 coding DNA: TGTGCCAGCAGCTTAGCAGCAGGGGAGCAGTACTTC. Amino acid sequence: CASSLAAGEQYF.

This clonotype was counted many times. This rearrangement joins TRBV7-9 to TRBJ1-5, with D possibly being TRBD1 (6 bases). CDR1 and CDR2 from the germline V gene are SEHNR and FQNEAQ (reference sequence). The V and J ends lost 3 bases and 6 bases respectively, with 12 bases between them. This CDR3 spans 14 amino acids. CDR3: CASSFQGRGQPQHF. The CDR3, as DNA: TGTGCCAGCAGCTTCCAGGGGCGCGGTCAGCCCCAGCATTTT.

Only one count was recorded for this clonotype. The chain combines TRBV5-5 with TRBJ2-7; 8 nucleotides agree with TRBD2. The CDR3 spans 14 residues. Trimming at V came to 4 bases and at J to 1 base, leaving 4 bases not matched to a gene. Germline V CDR1 and CDR2: SGHKS, YYEKEE (reference sequence). The CDR3 sequence: CASSHGGGSYEQYF. CDR3 DNA: TGTGCCAGCAGCCACGGGGGGGGGTCCTACGAGCAGTACTTC.

The table lists this clonotype with many counts. The gene calls are TRBV29-1 and TRBJ1-1, with D uncertain. Germline V gene lookup returns CDR1 SQVTM and CDR2 ANQGSEA. V dropped 3 bases and J dropped 2 bases, with 7 bases sitting between them. This CDR3 contains 12 residues. In DNA form, the CDR3 reads TGCAGCGTTGAGTACGGAAACACTGAAGCTTTCTTT. Translated: CSVEYGNTEAFF.

This clonotype has a count of ten or more. The rearrangement links TRBV12-3 or TRBV12-4 to TRBJ1-6, with 8 bases identical to TRBD1. V shed 6 bases and J 9 bases; nucleotides not matched to a gene: 10. CDR3 length: 15 residues. As DNA, the CDR3 is TGTGCCAGCAGCCAGGGACAGGCTGCATCTTCACCCCTCCACTTT. Amino acids: CASSQGQAASSPLHF.

The V and J genes are TRBV10-3 and TRBJ2-5, with a tentative D call TRBD1 (6 bases). From germline, CDR1 is ENHRY and CDR2 SYGVKD. Between the trimmed V and J ends, which lost 6 bases and 7 bases, there was a span of 18 bases. The CDR3 is 14 residues long. The DNA of the CDR3 is TGTGCCATCAGCGATACACAGGGTCCCGGGACCCAGTACTTC. This encodes CAISDTQGPGTQYF.

The V gene is TRBV29-1, the J gene TRBJ1-2; weak D call: TRBD1 (6 bases). Germline assignment: CDR1 SQVTM and CDR2 ANQGSEA. V was shortened by 0 bases and J by 2 bases, with 10 bases between the two germline ends. The length of the CDR3 is 14 residues. The CDR3 nucleotides are TGCAGCGTTGAAGATAGGACAGTGAACTATGGCTACACCTTC. This codes for CSVEDRTVNYGYTF.

The chain combines TRBV13 with TRBJ1-4; the D gene is possibly TRBD1 (6 bases). Germline V gives CDR1 PRHDT, CDR2 FYEKMQ (reference sequence). The V end was cut by 0 bases, the J end by 7 bases, with 9 bases between. The CDR3 spans 14 residues. CDR3 sequence (DNA): TGTGCCAGCAGCTTAGGCAGGGGCGGTGAAAAACTGTTTTTT. Amino acids: CASSLGRGGEKLFF. Full variable domain (missing parts from reference TRBV13 and TRBJ1-4): AAGVIQSPRHLIKEKRETATLKCYPIPRHDTVYWYQQGPGQDPQFLISFYEKMQSDKGSIPDRFSAQQFSDYHSELNMSSLELGDSALYFCASSLGRGGEKLFFGSGTQLSVL.

This clonotype was seen repeatedly, ten times or more. An end of the junction does not agree with germline; a read error may underlie this. CDR3 loop: CASSLAGLIKETQYF. CDR3 nucleotide sequence: TGTGCCAGCAGCCTAGCGGGGCTAATTAAAGAGACCCAGTACTTC. V gene TRBV7-8 combines with J gene TRBJ2-5; 9 bases fit TRBD2. CDR3 length equals 15 residues. From germline, CDR1 is SGHVS and CDR2 FQNEAQ.

Many counts were recorded for this clonotype. The V gene is TRBV4-2, the J gene TRBJ1-5; unclear D gene. The V and J ends lost 1 base and 1 base respectively, with 8 bases between them. Per the germline V gene, CDR1 is LGHNA and CDR2 is YNFKEQ. This CDR3 comprises 15 residues. CDR3 in amino acids: CASSQVLDSNQPQHF. In DNA form, the CDR3 reads TGTGCCAGCAGCCAAGTACTGGACAGCAATCAGCCCCAGCATTTT.

The V gene is TRBV5-6, the J gene TRBJ2-7; no firm D call. Germline loops: CDR1 SGHDT, CDR2 YYEEEE. This CDR3 region has 15 residues. V was cut by 2 bases and J by 5 bases, with 17 bases left in between. The CDR3 DNA reads TGTGCCAGCAGCTTCACCCCGTTTGGGTCTAACGAGCAGTACTTC. Translation gives CASSFTPFGSNEQYF. Using reference TRBV5-6 and TRBJ2-7 for the parts outside the CDR3, the full variable domain is DAGVTQSPTHLIKTRGQQVTLRCSPKSGHDTVSWYQQALGQGPQFIFQYYEEEERQRGNFPDRFSGHQFPNYSSELNVNALLLGDSALYLCASSFTPFGSNEQYFGPGTRLTVT.

In its sample, this clonotype was seen a few times. This chain connects TRBV29-1 to TRBJ2-7, with 7 positions matching TRBD1. Germline V CDR1 and CDR2: SQVTM, ANQGSEA. V shed 7 bases and J 5 bases; nucleotides not matched to a gene: 17. The CDR3 loop spans 15 amino acids. DNA for the CDR3: TGCAGCGCTATAGGGACGGGACAGCCGTACCACGAGCAGTACTTC. Its translation is CSAIGTGQPYHEQYF.

This clonotype was detected many times. The chain uses TRBV7-8 and TRBJ2-1, with TRBD2 identical over 10 bases. The CDR3 is made up of 16 amino acids. Per germline, CDR1 SGHVS and CDR2 FQNEAQ. V was pared by 2 bases and J by 9 bases, with 10 bases of the junction left unmatched. The CDR3 is CASSLRAGGQSGEQFF. CDR3 nucleotides: TGTGCCAGCAGCTTAAGAGCGGGGGGGCAGTCCGGTGAGCAGTTCTTC.

This clonotype was recorded at least ten times. The chain employs TRBV27 and TRBJ2-2; a weak D match, TRBD2 (6 bases). V gave up 7 bases and J gave up 1 base, with 16 bases separating them. The CDR3 length is 16 residues. Germline CDR1 reads MNHEY; CDR2 reads SMNVEV (reference sequence). The CDR3 here is CASIKGGNLNTGELFF. The CDR3 bases are TGTGCCAGCATCAAAGGAGGGAATTTGAACACCGGGGAGCTGTTTTTT.

The CDR3 here is CSARRGANPFSPYEQYF. The CDR3 nucleotides are TGCAGTGCCCGACGGGGGGCCAATCCCTTTTCCCCCTACGAGCAGTACTTC. This sequence joins TRBV20-1 and TRBJ2-7, with D possibly TRBD2 on 7 matching bases. There are 17 residues in the CDR3. The V end was cut by 6 bases, the J end by 2 bases, with 26 bases between. The V gene's germline CDR1 is DFQATT and CDR2 SNEGSKA (reference sequence).